This paragraph reports one T cell receptor beta chain. Its antigen remains unknown. The data are from a study of OX40 agonist ivuxolimab in advanced cancers. Study-level information: The group had a mean age of roughly 65 years, ranged from 23 to 79, and was 80% to 85% male.

Sequenced by immunoSEQ multiplex PCR; TCRdb stores in-frame clones only, minus some. The sample consists of roughly 93,000 clones, approximately 80% of them appearing once. The length of the CDR3 is 14 residues. Germline V lookup: CDR1 MNHEY, CDR2 SVGAGI. With V trimmed by 5 bases and J by 2 bases, 4 bases remained unmatched. Study-wide results and caveats: The study did not work out the antigen specificity of the expanded peripheral T cells. It was also the case that some nonresponders had low normalized T-cell clonal expansion. Among patients with partial responses at 0.1-3.0 mg/kg, clonal expansion was among the lowest.

Sequencing used CD4+ or CD8+ T cells sorted from blood, obtained in a trial of the OX40 agonist ivuxolimab. This chain links TRBV6-5 with TRBJ2-3, with 7 bases aligning to TRBD1. This clonotype was sampled from an adult with an advanced solid tumor such as melanoma, head and neck, liver or kidney cancer. DNA of the CDR3: TGTGCCAGCAGTGGGGACAGACTCACAGATACGCAGTATTTT. The encoded protein is CASSGDRLTDTQYF.